The next 11 T cell receptor beta chains were all read from a single sample in a study of blood T cells in healthy people across ages. With a J-beta primer mix and a sample-barcoded 5' primer, a second PCR ran roughly 6 to 12 cycles. MiXCR, run by TCRdb on the 5' RACE reads, gives a single entry per CDR3 protein. In the table there are about a million distinct CDR3 sequences, roughly 50% of which are singletons. Material: blood. These receptors were collected from a woman in her sixties or seventies in good health.

This rearrangement joins TRBV6-6 to TRBJ2-1; 8 bases agree with TRBD1. CDR1 is MNHNY and CDR2 is SVGAGI in the germline V gene (reference sequence). J was trimmed by 5 bases and V by 6 bases; bases with no gene match: 3. The CDR3 loop spans 13 amino acids. The CDR3 region is CASRDRVHNEQFF. DNA of the CDR3: TGTGCCAGCAGGGACAGGGTTCACAATGAGCAGTTCTTC.

The rearrangement joins TRBV14 to TRBJ2-6, with unresolved D. Trimming left V 0 bases short and J 15 bases short, with 9 bases between. The germline CDR1 and CDR2 sequences are SGHDN and FVKESK. The CDR3 has 12 amino acids. CDR3 coding DNA: TGTGCCAGCAGCCAAGATAGCCCCCCCCTGACTTTC. Amino acids: CASSQDSPPLTF.

This rearrangement joins TRBV7-2 to TRBJ2-5; 12 nucleotides align to TRBD2. This CDR3 spans 17 amino acids. Germline lookup yields CDR1 SGHTA and CDR2 FQGNSA. The trim removed 1 base at V and 5 bases at J, leaving 8 bases unmatched. CDR3 in DNA: TGTGCCAGCAGCTTAGAGTCTAGCGGGAGGGCCGTGGAGACCCAGTACTTC. Amino acid sequence: CASSLESSGRAVETQYF.

The chain uses TRBV2 and TRBJ2-3; 11 nucleotides line up with TRBD2. The CDR3 has 17 amino acids. Germline lookup yields CDR1 SNHLY and CDR2 FYNNEI. The junction had 10 bases not matched to a gene; V was cut back by 6 bases and J by 2 bases. CDR3 DNA sequence: TGTGCCAGCAGGGCAATTAGACTAGCGGGGACCACAGATACGCAGTATTTT. It yields the protein CASRAIRLAGTTDTQYF.

The chain is built from TRBV4-1 and TRBJ1-4; TRBD1 might be the D (6 bases). CDR1 and CDR2 from the germline V gene are MGHRA and YSYEKL. This CDR3 is 16 amino acids long. Trimming removed 1 base at V and 0 bases at J, with 9 bases between. CDR3 sequence reads: CASSQVRGATNEKLFF. CDR3 DNA sequence: TGCGCCAGCAGCCAAGTCAGGGGCGCAACTAATGAAAAACTGTTTTTT.

This chain links TRBV20-1 with TRBJ2-1; 16 bases are shared with TRBD2. V lost 5 bases and J lost 5; bases outside the gene matches: 3. The CDR3 covers 15 residues. CDR1 and CDR2 from the germline V gene are DFQATT and SNEGSKA (reference sequence). In nucleotides, the CDR3 is TGCAGTGCTGGGACTAGCGGGAGGGCTGACAATGAGCAGTTCTTC. The encoded protein is CSAGTSGRADNEQFF.

The chain recombines TRBV29-1 with TRBJ2-1; 10 bases fit TRBD2. The V gene end was trimmed by 0 bases and the J gene end by 9 bases; junction bases not matched to a gene: 5. The CDR3 covers 14 residues. The germline V gene encodes CDR1 SQVTM and CDR2 ANQGSEA. CDR3 region: CSVEDSGLASEQFF. CDR3 nucleotides: TGCAGCGTTGAAGATTCGGGACTAGCGTCTGAGCAGTTCTTC.

This clonotype was counted only a few times. The chain couples TRBV27 to TRBJ2-4; no clear D. The CDR3 contains 12 residues. V shed 5 bases and J shed 6 bases, with 8 bases lying between them. The V gene's germline CDR1 is MNHEY and CDR2 SMNVEV (reference sequence). The CDR3 DNA follows: TGTGCCAGCAGTGTCACTGGAAACATTCAGTACTTC. It yields the protein CASSVTGNIQYF.

This clonotype showed up just a few times. The gene calls are TRBV19 and TRBJ2-5, with 7 bases lining up with TRBD2. V gave up 6 bases and J gave up 5 bases; unmatched junction bases: 9. The germline CDR1 and CDR2 sequences are LNHDA and SQIVND (reference sequence). The CDR3 runs to 14 residues. CDR3 region: CASSAPTSRETQYF. The CDR3 bases are TGTGCCAGTAGCGCCCCGACTAGCCGGGAGACCCAGTACTTC. Complete variable domain (other parts from reference TRBV19 and TRBJ2-5): DGGITQSPKYLFRKEGQNVTLSCEQNLNHDAMYWYRQDPGQGLRLIYYSQIVNDFQKGDIAEGYSVSREKKESFPLTVTSAQKNPTAFYLCASSAPTSRETQYFGPGTRLLVL.

This clonotype was picked up a small number of times. The chain has TRBV20-1 and TRBJ2-1, with D perhaps TRBD1 (6 bases). The germline V gene encodes CDR1 DFQATT and CDR2 SNEGSKA (reference sequence). Trimming left V 6 bases short and J 7 bases short, with 19 bases between. The CDR3 length is 14 residues. CDR3 sequence reads: CSAQKGDFGNEQFF. CDR3 DNA: TGCAGTGCACAAAAGGGGGATTTCGGGAATGAGCAGTTCTTC.

The chain employs TRBV10-3 and TRBJ1-1; D gene uncertain. With 8 bases removed from V and 4 bases from J, the gap between germline ends came to 8 bases. CDR1 is ENHRY, CDR2 SYGVKD, per germline. This CDR3 region has 11 residues. The CDR3 region is CAIGRGTEAFF. As DNA, the CDR3 is TGTGCCATCGGACGGGGCACTGAAGCTTTCTTT.